Below, 14 T cell receptor beta chains from the same sample are listed, as sequenced in a study of control samples from healthy donors and cancer patients. TCRdb's table, derived via immunoSEQ multiplex PCR, lists solely in-frame clones and lacks some. Of over 120,000 clones listed, approximately 91% are singletons. Sequenced sample: blood. These receptors were taken from a man aged 25 to 45 in good health.

The chain uses TRBV23-1 and TRBJ1-3, with TRBD1 as a possible D gene (5 bases). TRBV23-1 is labeled an ORF, and its function is uncertain. CDR3 length equals 16 residues. V lost 3 bases and J 3 bases, leaving 15 bases between the germline ends. For the CDR3, the DNA is TGCGCCAGCAGTCACCCGGCCGCGGGGGATGGAAACACCATATATTTT. This sequence encodes CASSHPAAGDGNTIYF.

The chain is built from TRBV10-2 and TRBJ1-5, with D possibly matching TRBD1 (6 bases). This CDR3 is 16 amino acids long. Germline V gene lookup returns CDR1 WSHSY and CDR2 SAAADI. Trimming took 1 base from V and 4 from J, leaving 14 bases between them. The CDR3 here is CASSELFGTRNQPQHF. The CDR3 nucleotides read TGCGCCAGCAGTGAGTTGTTCGGGACACGGAATCAGCCCCAGCATTTT.

V usage is TRBV24-1 and J usage is TRBJ1-4; perhaps TRBD1 as D (5 bases). CDR1 and CDR2 from the germline V gene are KGHDR and SFDVKD. The CDR3 spans 15 residues. V shed 5 bases and J shed 0 bases, with 9 bases lying between them. The CDR3 sequence: CATSAGPATNEKLFF. In nucleotides, the CDR3 is TGTGCCACCAGTGCGGGACCTGCAACTAATGAAAAACTGTTTTTT.

This rearrangement joins TRBV11-2 to TRBJ1-1; 8 bases align to TRBD1. The V segment lost 1 base and the J segment 4 bases; nucleotides outside the gene matches: 14. CDR1 and CDR2 (germline): SGHAT, FQNNGV. CDR3 length: 18 residues. This chain's CDR3 is CASSLGTGRVADSTEAFF. DNA for the CDR3: TGTGCCAGCAGCTTAGGGACAGGGAGGGTTGCGGATAGCACTGAAGCTTTCTTT. Using reference TRBV11-2 and TRBJ1-1 for the parts outside the CDR3, the full variable domain is EAGVAQSPRYKIIEKRQSVAFWCNPISGHATLYWYQQILGQGPKLLIQFQNNGVVDDSQLPKDRFSAERLKGVDSTLKIQPAKLEDSAVYLCASSLGTGRVADSTEAFFGQGTRLTVV.

The J gene is TRBJ1-4, the V gene TRBV6-5; D gene ambiguous. The CDR3 extends over 12 amino acids. Trimming pared 7 bases from V and 5 bases from J, leaving 8 bases between. CDR1 and CDR2 from the germline V gene are MNHEY and SVGAGI. CDR3 amino acids: CASNFWNEKLFF. CDR3 bases: TGTGCCAGCAACTTTTGGAATGAAAAACTGTTTTTT.

This chain joins TRBV9 and TRBJ1-2; D unresolved. This CDR3 comprises 15 residues. V lost 0 bases and J 2 bases, leaving 11 bases between the germline ends. Germline assignment: CDR1 SGDLS and CDR2 YYNGEE. CDR3 residues: CASSVGVLGNYGYTF. Here the CDR3 DNA reads TGTGCCAGCAGCGTAGGCGTCCTAGGGAACTATGGCTACACCTTC.

The genes are TRBV21-1 and TRBJ2-7. TRBV21-1 is flagged as a pseudogene. The CDR3 loop spans 17 amino acids. CDR3 residues: CASSKPTGPPFGNEQYF. The DNA for the CDR3 is TGTGCCAGCAGCAAACCTACGGGACCCCCTTTTGGCAACGAGCAGTACTTC.

The chain couples TRBV5-1 to TRBJ1-2; TRBD1 agrees at 8 bases. Per the germline V gene, CDR1 is SGHRS and CDR2 is YFSETQ. With V trimmed by 4 bases and J by 4 bases, 6 bases remained unmatched. This CDR3 is 14 amino acids long. CDR3 in amino acids: CASSLGTGGYGYTF. The CDR3 coding sequence is TGCGCCAGCAGCCTCGGGACAGGAGGCTATGGCTACACCTTC.

The genes are TRBV2 and TRBJ1-4; D gene uncertain. Germline lookup yields CDR1 SNHLY and CDR2 FYNNEI. The CDR3 spans 15 residues. The ends were cut back, 6 bases at V and 0 bases at J, with 11 bases in the middle. CDR3: CASRMVGATNEKLFF. The CDR3 region has the DNA TGTGCCAGCAGGATGGTTGGGGCAACTAATGAAAAACTGTTTTTT.

The chain links TRBV11-2 to TRBJ2-7; 11 bases are shared with TRBD2. V shed 1 base, J shed 5 bases, and the junction held 7 bases outside the gene matches. The CDR3 length is 16 residues. Per germline, CDR1 SGHAT and CDR2 FQNNGV. The CDR3 loop is CASSLGVAGGRDEQYF. The CDR3 nucleotides read TGTGCCAGCAGCTTAGGAGTAGCGGGGGGGCGCGACGAGCAGTACTTC.

The chain joins TRBV27 to TRBJ2-1; tentatively, D is TRBD1 or TRBD2 (5 bases each). Germline lookup yields CDR1 MNHEY and CDR2 SMNVEV (reference sequence). The CDR3 length is 14 residues. V was pared by 4 bases and J by 0 bases, with 7 bases between. The CDR3 spells CASSSGASYNEQFF. CDR3 nucleotides: TGTGCCAGCAGTTCCGGGGCCTCCTACAATGAGCAGTTCTTC.

V is TRBV7-3 and J is TRBJ1-1, with TRBD1 matching over 9 bases. The CDR3 is 15 residues long. V lost 2 bases and J lost 3; bases outside the gene matches: 4. Per germline, CDR1 SGHTA and CDR2 FQGTGA. Written as DNA, the CDR3 is TGTGCCAGCAGCTTAGGGACAGGGAGTGACACTGAAGCTTTCTTT. Protein sequence: CASSLGTGSDTEAFF.

Only a few counts were recorded for this clone. The CDR3 protein is CASKTGQGLYEQYF. The CDR3 DNA sequence: TGTGCCAGCAAAACGGGACAGGGCCTCTACGAGCAGTACTTC. The chain joins TRBV5-6 to TRBJ2-7; TRBD1 aligns across 9 bases. The ends lost 6 bases at V and 3 bases at J; junction bases unmatched: 7. The CDR3 runs to 14 residues. Germline V gene data show CDR1 as SGHDT and CDR2 as YYEEEE.

This clone is a singleton in its sample. The genes are TRBV7-3 and TRBJ2-1; D possibly corresponds to TRBD2 (5 bases). The CDR3 loop spans 13 amino acids. Germline CDR1 is SGHTA and CDR2 is FQGTGA. V lost 2 bases and J 13 bases, leaving 15 bases between the germline ends. The chain's CDR3 is CASSLSGRAGQFF. In DNA form, the CDR3 reads TGTGCCAGCAGCTTATCTGGTAGGGCGGGTCAGTTCTTC.